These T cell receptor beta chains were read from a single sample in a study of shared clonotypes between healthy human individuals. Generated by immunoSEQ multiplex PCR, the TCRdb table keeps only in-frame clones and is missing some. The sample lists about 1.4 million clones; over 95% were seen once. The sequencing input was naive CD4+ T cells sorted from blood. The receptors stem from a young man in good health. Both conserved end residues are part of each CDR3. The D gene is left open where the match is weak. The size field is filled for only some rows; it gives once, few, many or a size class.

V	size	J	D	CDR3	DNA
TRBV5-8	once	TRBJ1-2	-	CASSLEGPRNYGYTF	TGTGCCAGCAGCTTGGAGGGACCGAGGAACTATGGCTACACCTTC
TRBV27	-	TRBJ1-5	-	CASSAGNQPQHF	TGTGCCTCCTCAGCAGGCAATCAGCCCCAGCATTTT
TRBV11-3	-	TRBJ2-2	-	CASSPGDGDGELFF	TGTGCCAGCTCTCCGGGCGACGGAGACGGGGAGCTGTTTTTT
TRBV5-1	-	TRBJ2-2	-	CASSLGTRTPHPNTGELFF	TGCGCCAGCAGCTTGGGAACCAGAACCCCCCACCCGAACACCGGGGAGCTGTTTTTT
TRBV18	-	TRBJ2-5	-	CASSRGNQETQYF	TGTGCCAGCTCACGAGGTAACCAAGAGACCCAGTACTTC
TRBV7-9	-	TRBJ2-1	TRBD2	CASHSGRAYNEQFF	TGTGCCAGCCACAGCGGGAGGGCCTACAATGAGCAGTTCTTC
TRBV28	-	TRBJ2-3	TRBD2	CASSPWTSGSTDTQYF	TGTGCCAGCAGTCCGTGGACTAGCGGGAGCACAGATACGCAGTATTTT
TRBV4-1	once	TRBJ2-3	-	CASSQRTLGTDTQYF	TGCGCCAGCAGCCAAAGGACGCTGGGCACAGATACGCAGTATTTT
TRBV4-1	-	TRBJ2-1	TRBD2	CASSPVVAGLTYNEQFF	TGCGCCAGCAGCCCCGTGGTAGCGGGCCTAACCTACAATGAGCAGTTCTTC
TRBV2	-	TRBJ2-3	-	CASGSLVIADTQYF	TGTGCCAGCGGTAGCTTAGTTATCGCAGATACGCAGTATTTT
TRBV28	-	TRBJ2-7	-	CASSLWQGLSYEQYF	TGTGCCAGCAGTTTATGGCAGGGATTATCCTACGAGCAGTACTTC
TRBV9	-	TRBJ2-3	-	CASPMLEDTQYF	TGTGCCAGTCCGATGTTGGAAGATACGCAGTATTTT
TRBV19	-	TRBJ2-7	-	CASSTGRGTLGEQYF	TGTGCCAGTAGTACGGGCCGCGGGACTCTGGGGGAGCAGTACTTC
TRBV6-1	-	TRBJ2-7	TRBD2	CASGTSGTYEQYF	TGTGCCAGCGGGACTAGCGGGACCTACGAGCAGTACTTC
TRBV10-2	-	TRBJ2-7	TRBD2	CASNTSGSYEQYF	TGCGCCAGCAATACTAGCGGGAGCTACGAGCAGTACTTC
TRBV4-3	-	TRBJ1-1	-	CASSQLRETEAFF	TGCGCCAGCAGCCAATTGCGGGAGACTGAAGCTTTCTTT
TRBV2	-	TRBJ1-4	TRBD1	CASRGTGGFGEKLFF	TGTGCCAGCAGGGGAACAGGGGGCTTTGGAGAAAAACTGTTTTTT
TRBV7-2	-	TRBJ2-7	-	CASSLIPFIEQYF	TGTGCCAGCAGCTTAATCCCGTTCATCGAGCAGTACTTC
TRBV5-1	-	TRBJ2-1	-	CASSSVGGSYNEQFF	TGCGCCAGCAGCTCCGTAGGCGGTTCCTACAATGAGCAGTTCTTC
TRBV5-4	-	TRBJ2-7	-	CASSLVGNEQYF	TGTGCCAGCAGCTTGGTAGGGAACGAGCAGTACTTC